Sequencing of this TCR beta chain was carried out in a study of tumor-infiltrating lymphocytes in primary liver carcinoma. Overall study context: Both sexes were represented among patients, who were 30 to 69 years old.

Study-wide results and caveats: Whereas tumor region pairs overlapped more, tumor-adjacent and tumor-blood pairs overlapped less. Against blood, tumors held a significantly higher top-250-clone fraction (p = 0.039).

The blood RNA (from unsorted whole blood) was obtained, and germline DNA was also extracted. The authors collected 3 to 5 milliliters of peripheral blood before surgery. Germline-derived CDR1 and CDR2 are SGHDT and YYEEEE. The V end was cut by 0 bases, the J end by 8 bases, with 17 bases between. The CDR3 runs to 15 residues. As concerns this clonotype: The antigen is undetermined.

cDNA specific to TCR beta was made from 450 to 500 ng of total RNA, with a constant-region primer employed for priming. Three nested multiplex PCR rounds, a slightly modified ARM-PCR, produced the libraries for TCR beta. Investigators reported that the first two PCR rounds, at 10 cycles each, used TRBV1-TRBV30 forward primers with a C-beta reverse primer. A single record per CDR3 protein comes from TCRdb applying MiXCR to the multiplex PCR reads. This sample has about 320,000 distinct CDR3 sequences, with roughly 60% found just once. The chain joins TRBV5-6 to TRBJ1-2, with a tentative D call TRBD1 (5 bases). Material: peripheral blood. The clonotype originates from a man aged 35 to 55 with primary liver carcinoma and hepatitis B virus infection. CDR3 DNA: TGTGCCAGCAGCTTGGCGGGGCAGTGCCATAGAGGCTACACCTTC. Translating gives CASSLAGQCHRGYTF. Together with reference TRBV5-6 and TRBJ1-2, the CDR3 gives the full variable domain: DAGVTQSPTHLIKTRGQQVTLRCSPKSGHDTVSWYQQALGQGPQFIFQYYEEEERQRGNFPDRFSGHQFPNYSSELNVNALLLGDSALYLCASSLAGQCHRGYTFGSGTRLTVV.